The T cell receptor beta chain described here comes from a study of blood T cell repertoires in COVID-19. About the study: Material from acute and convalescent COVID-19 was sourced from the United States, Italy and Spain. PBMCs, B-cell-depleted T cells, or T cells were the source of the cDNA or gDNA that made up the material.

Across about two dozen US areas, participants ranged in age from about 18 to 90 years. The data were produced by immunoSEQ multiplex PCR, yet TCRdb's version contains in-frame clones alone and is incomplete. The sample shows around 200,000 clones, approximately 90% of them seen only once. CDR3 length: 15 amino acids. Germline V gene sequence: CDR1 SEHNR, CDR2 FQNEAQ (reference sequence). V was trimmed by 5 bases and J by 0 bases, leaving 11 bases between them. This clone was detected a few times. The chain uses TRBV7-9 and TRBJ1-3; perhaps TRBD1 as D (6 bases). This sequence was found in a man aged 30 to 45 who had recovered from COVID-19. Sequences were obtained from PBMCs or T cells enriched from blood (not recorded which). CDR3 sequence (DNA): TGTGCCAGCAGCCATCGGACAGCCTCTGGAAACACCATATATTTT. It yields the protein CASSHRTASGNTIYF.